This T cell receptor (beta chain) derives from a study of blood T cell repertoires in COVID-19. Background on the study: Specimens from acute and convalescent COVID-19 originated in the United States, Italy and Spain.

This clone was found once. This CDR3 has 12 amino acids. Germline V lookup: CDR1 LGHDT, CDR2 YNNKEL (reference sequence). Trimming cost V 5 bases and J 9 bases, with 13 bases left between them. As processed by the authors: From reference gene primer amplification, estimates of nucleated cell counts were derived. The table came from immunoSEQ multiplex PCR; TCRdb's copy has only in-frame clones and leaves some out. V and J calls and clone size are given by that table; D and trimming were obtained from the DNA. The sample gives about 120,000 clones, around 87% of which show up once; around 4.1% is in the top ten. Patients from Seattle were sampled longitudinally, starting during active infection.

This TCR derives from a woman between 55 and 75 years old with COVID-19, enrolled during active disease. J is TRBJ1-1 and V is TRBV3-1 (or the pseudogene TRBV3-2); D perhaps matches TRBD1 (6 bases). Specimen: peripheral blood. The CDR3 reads CASSTPGTKAFF. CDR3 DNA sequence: TGTGCCAGCAGCACTCCCGGGACAAAAGCTTTCTTT.